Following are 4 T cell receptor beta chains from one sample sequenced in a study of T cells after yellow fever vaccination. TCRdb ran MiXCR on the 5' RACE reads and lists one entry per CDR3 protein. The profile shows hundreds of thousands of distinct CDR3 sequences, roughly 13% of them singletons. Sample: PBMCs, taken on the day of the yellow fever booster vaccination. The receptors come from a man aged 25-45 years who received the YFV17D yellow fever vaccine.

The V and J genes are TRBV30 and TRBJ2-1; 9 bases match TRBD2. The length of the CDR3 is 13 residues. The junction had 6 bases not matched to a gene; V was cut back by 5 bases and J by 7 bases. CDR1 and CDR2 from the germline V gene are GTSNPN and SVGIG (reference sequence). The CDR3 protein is CAWAGLAQNEQFF. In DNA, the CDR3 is TGTGCCTGGGCGGGACTAGCTCAGAATGAGCAGTTCTTC.

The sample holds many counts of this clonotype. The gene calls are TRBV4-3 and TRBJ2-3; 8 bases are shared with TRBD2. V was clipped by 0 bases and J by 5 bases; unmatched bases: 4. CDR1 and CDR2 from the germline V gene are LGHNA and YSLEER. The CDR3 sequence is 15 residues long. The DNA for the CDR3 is TGCGCCAGCAGCCAAGATTCGGCGGGAGGAGATACGCAGTATTTT. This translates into CASSQDSAGGDTQYF.

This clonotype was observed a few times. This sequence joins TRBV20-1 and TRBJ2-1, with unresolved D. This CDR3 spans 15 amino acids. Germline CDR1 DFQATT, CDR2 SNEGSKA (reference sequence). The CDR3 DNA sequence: TGCAGCGTAATAGCCACCGAGGTCGCCTACAATGAGCAGTTCTTC. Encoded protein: CSVIATEVAYNEQFF.

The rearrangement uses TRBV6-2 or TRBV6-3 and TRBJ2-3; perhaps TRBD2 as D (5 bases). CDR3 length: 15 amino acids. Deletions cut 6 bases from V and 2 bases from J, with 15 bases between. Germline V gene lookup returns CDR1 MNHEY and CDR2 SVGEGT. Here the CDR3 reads CASSRDRRNTDTQYF. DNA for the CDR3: TGTGCCAGCAGCCGGGATCGGAGAAACACAGATACGCAGTATTTT.